This TCR beta chain was profiled in a study of control samples from healthy donors and cancer patients. TCRdb's copy holds only in-frame clones and misses some; the assay was immunoSEQ multiplex PCR. The sample consists of about 140,000 clones, just under 95% of them appearing once. With 4 bases clipped from V and 7 bases from J, the junction kept 6 bases outside the gene matches. Per germline, CDR1 LNHDA and CDR2 SQIVND (reference sequence). The CDR3 consists of 15 residues. This clone was seen just once. The specimen sequenced was blood. The source of this sequence is a man between 25 and 39 years old in good health. The chain carries TRBV19 and TRBJ2-2; 10 bases agree with TRBD2. In DNA form, the CDR3 reads TGTGCCAGTAGTACGCCTAGCGGGAGACACGGGGAGCTGTTTTTT. Residues: CASSTPSGRHGELFF.